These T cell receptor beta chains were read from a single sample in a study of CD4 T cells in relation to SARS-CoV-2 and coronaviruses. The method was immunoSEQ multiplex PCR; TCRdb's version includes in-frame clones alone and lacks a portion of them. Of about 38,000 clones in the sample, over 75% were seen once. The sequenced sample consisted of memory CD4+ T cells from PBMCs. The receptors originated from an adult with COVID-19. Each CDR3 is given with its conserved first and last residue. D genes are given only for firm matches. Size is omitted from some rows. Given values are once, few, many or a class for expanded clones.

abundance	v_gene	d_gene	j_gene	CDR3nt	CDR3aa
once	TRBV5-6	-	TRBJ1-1	TGTGCCAGCAGCATCGGCCCGCTTTTGAACACTGAAGCTTTCTTT	CASSIGPLLNTEAFF
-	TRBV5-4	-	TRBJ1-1	TGTGCCAGCAGCTTGGGGACGGCCGAAACTGAAGCTTTCTTT	CASSLGTAETEAFF
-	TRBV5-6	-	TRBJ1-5	TGTGCCAGCAGCTCGTGGGGGGCACCTCAAGGCAATCAGCCCCAGCATTTT	CASSSWGAPQGNQPQHF
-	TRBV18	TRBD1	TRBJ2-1	TGTGCCAGCTCCCAAGCAACAGGGGGCGTCGGCGATGAGCAGTTCTTC	CASSQATGGVGDEQFF
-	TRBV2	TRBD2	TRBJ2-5	TGTGCCAGCAGCCCGGTGGCTAGCGGGGGGGAAGAGACCCAGTACTTC	CASSPVASGGEETQYF
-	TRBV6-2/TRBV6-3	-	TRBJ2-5	TGTGCCAGCAGTCCCCAAGAGACCCAGTACTTC	CASSPQETQYF
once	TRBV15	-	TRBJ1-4	TGTGCCACCAAAAGGGGTACCACTAATGAAAAACTGTTTTTT	CATKRGTTNEKLFF
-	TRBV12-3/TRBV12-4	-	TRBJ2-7	TGTGCCAGCAGTTTCAGGGCGCCCTACGAGCAGTACTTC	CASSFRAPYEQYF
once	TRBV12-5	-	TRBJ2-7	TGTGCTAGTGGTTTGGACATCCACGAGCAGTACTTC	CASGLDIHEQYF
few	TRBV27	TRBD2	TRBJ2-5	TGTGCCAGCAGTTCTCTAGCGGGGGGCTCCCAGTACTTC	CASSSLAGGSQYF
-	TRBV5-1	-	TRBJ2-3	TGCGCCAGCAGCAAGGGGGAGGGGGGGACCTCAGATACGCAGTATTTT	CASSKGEGGTSDTQYF
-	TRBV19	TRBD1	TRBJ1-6	TGTGCCAGTAGTATACGTGGACAGGGACGATCCTATAATTCACCCCTCCACTTT	CASSIRGQGRSYNSPLHF
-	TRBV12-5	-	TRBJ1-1	TGTGCTAGTGGTTTGGTATACAGGGAGGCTTTCTTT	CASGLVYREAFF
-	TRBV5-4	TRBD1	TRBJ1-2	TGTGCCAGCAGCGTAGGGACAGCAGCTAACTATGGCTACACCTTC	CASSVGTAANYGYTF
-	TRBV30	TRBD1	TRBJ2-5	TGTGCCTGGAGACGGGACAGGGAAGGAACACAGTACTTC	CAWRRDREGTQYF
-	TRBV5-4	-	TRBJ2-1	TGTGCCAGCAGCTTCCCCTCAGGCCCCTACAATGAGCAGTTCTTC	CASSFPSGPYNEQFF
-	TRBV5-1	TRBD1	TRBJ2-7	TGCGCCAGCAGCGACAGGGTCTACGAGCAGTACTTC	CASSDRVYEQYF
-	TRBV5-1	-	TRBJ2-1	TGCGCCAGCAGCTTGGGACAATACTCCTACAATGAGCAGTTCTTC	CASSLGQYSYNEQFF
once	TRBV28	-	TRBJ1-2	TGTGCCAGCAAACTCGGAACCTCTTATGGCTACACCTTC	CASKLGTSYGYTF
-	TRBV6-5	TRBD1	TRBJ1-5	TGTGCCAGCAGCTACGACAGGGACCCCAATCAGCCCCAGCATTTT	CASSYDRDPNQPQHF
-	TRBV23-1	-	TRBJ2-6	TGCGCCAGCAGTCCAAGAGTAGCCGGGGCCAACGTCCTGACTTTC	CASSPRVAGANVLTF
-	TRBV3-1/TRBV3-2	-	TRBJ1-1	TGTGCCAGCAGCCAAGAGGGGTTGACAGGACCGATGAACACTGAAGCTTTCTTT	CASSQEGLTGPMNTEAFF
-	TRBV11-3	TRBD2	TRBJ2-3	TGTGCCAGCAGCCCCCGGACTAGTGTCGATACGCAGTATTTT	CASSPRTSVDTQYF
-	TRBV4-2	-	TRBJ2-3	TGTGCCAGCAGTCAAGGTGGGCTATACACAGATACGCAGTATTTT	CASSQGGLYTDTQYF
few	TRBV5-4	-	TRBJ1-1	TGTGCCAGCAGTCCAAGGGGGGGACGCACTGAAGCTTTCTTT	CASSPRGGRTEAFF
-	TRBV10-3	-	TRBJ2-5	TGTGCCATCAGTGAGTCGAGGCCCCCCCAGACCCAGTACTTC	CAISESRPPQTQYF
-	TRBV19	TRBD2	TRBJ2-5	TGTGCCAGTAGTAATTTTCTAGCGGGTGCCTCAGAGACCCAGTACTTC	CASSNFLAGASETQYF
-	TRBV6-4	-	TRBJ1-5	TGTGCCAGCGTGGGGGTAGTCAGCAATCAGCCCCAGCATTTT	CASVGVVSNQPQHF
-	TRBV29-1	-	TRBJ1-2	TGCAGCGTTGATGGGGGGACGGCGGGAGGTGGCTACACCTTC	CSVDGGTAGGGYTF
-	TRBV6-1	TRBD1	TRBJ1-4	TGTGCCAGCAGTGAGGGACAGCCAAATGAAAAACTGTTTTTT	CASSEGQPNEKLFF
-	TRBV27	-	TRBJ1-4	TGTGCCAGCAGTTTAGGGGCAACTAATGAAAAACTGTTTTTT	CASSLGATNEKLFF
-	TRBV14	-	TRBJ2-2	TGTGCCAGCAGCCTAAGAGTGGGGGGCGGCACCGGGGAGCTGTTTTTT	CASSLRVGGGTGELFF
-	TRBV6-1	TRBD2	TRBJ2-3	TGTGCCAGCAGTGAAGGCGCTAGCGGGGGGGGCACAGATACGCAGTATTTT	CASSEGASGGGTDTQYF
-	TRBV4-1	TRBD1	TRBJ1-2	TGCGCCAGCAGCCAAGAGGGGACAGTCTATGGCTACACCTTC	CASSQEGTVYGYTF
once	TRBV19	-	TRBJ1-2	TGTGCCAGTAGTGCCCGCGGGGACCCCCTGGGCTACACCTTC	CASSARGDPLGYTF
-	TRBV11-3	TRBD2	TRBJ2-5	TGTGCCAGCAGCAGTAGCGGGGGGAGAAAAGAGACCCAGTACTTC	CASSSSGGRKETQYF
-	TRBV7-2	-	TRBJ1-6	TGTGCCAGCAGCTACCCTCCGGCCTCACCCCTCCACTTT	CASSYPPASPLHF
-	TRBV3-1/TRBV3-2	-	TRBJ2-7	TGTGCCAGCAGCCATTCCGGGACAACGACCTACGAGCAGTACTTC	CASSHSGTTTYEQYF
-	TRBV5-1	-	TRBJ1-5	TGCGCCAGCACCTTCGGAGGGGTTAGCAATCAGCCCCAGCATTTT	CASTFGGVSNQPQHF
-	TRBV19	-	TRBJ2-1	TGTGCCAGTAGTATGACGACTGGTGCCTACAATGAGCAGTTCTTC	CASSMTTGAYNEQFF
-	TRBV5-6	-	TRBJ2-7	TGTGCCAGCAGCTTGGACAGGGTGGGCGAGCAGTACTTC	CASSLDRVGEQYF
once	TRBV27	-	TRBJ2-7	TGTGCCAGCAGTGGCTCCAGGGGCCCCTACGAGCAGTACTTC	CASSGSRGPYEQYF
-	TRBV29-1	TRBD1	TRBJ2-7	TGCAGCGTTGTAGTGGGACAGGGGAAGGGCGAGCAGTACTTC	CSVVVGQGKGEQYF
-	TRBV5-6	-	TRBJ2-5	TGTGCCAGCAGCTTGTTCCGGAGAGAGACCCAGTACTTC	CASSLFRRETQYF
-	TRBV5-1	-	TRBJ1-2	TGCGCCAGCAGCTCTGGTCCGGGGGGCTACACCTTC	CASSSGPGGYTF
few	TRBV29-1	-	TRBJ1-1	TGCAGCGTTGACCGCAGGGACACTGAAGCTTTCTTT	CSVDRRDTEAFF